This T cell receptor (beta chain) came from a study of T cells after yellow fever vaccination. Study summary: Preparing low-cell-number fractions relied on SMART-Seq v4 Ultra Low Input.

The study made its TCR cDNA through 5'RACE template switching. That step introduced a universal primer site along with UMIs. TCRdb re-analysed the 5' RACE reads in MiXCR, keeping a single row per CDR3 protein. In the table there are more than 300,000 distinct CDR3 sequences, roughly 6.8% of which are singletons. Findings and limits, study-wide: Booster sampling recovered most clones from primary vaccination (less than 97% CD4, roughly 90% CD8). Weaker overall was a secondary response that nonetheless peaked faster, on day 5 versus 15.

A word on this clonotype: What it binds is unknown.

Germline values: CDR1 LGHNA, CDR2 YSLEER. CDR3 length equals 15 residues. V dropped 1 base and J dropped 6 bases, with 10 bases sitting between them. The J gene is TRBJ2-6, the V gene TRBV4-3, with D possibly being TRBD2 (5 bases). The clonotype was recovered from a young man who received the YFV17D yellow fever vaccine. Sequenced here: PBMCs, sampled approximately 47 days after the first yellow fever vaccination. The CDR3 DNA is TGCGCCAGCAGCCAAGTGCTAGCTGAGGCCAACGTCCTGACTTTC. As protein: CASSQVLAEANVLTF.